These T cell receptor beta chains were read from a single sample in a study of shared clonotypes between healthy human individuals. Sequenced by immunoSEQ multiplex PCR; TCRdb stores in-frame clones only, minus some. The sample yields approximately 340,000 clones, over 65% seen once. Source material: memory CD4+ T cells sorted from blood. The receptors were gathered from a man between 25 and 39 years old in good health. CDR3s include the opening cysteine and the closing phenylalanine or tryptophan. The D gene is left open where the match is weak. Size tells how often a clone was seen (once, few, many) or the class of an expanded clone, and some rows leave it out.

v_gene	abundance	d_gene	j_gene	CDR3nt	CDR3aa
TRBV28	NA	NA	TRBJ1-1	TGTGCCAGCAGTTTATCGTCCGGGGGGAACACTGAAGCTTTCTTT	CASSLSSGGNTEAFF
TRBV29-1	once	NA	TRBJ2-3	TGCAGCGCCCCCACTAGCTCGGATACGCAGTATTTT	CSAPTSSDTQYF
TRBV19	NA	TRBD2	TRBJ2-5	TGTGCCAGTACCGGGCGGGAGTACCAAGAGACCCAGTACTTC	CASTGREYQETQYF
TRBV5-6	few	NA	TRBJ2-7	TGTGCCAGCAGCTACCGTTTTGCAGGGGAATTGGCTCAGTACTTC	CASSYRFAGELAQYF
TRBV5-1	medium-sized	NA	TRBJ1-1	TGCGCCAGCAGCTTGGAGATCGGAGCGAACACTGAAGCTTTCTTT	CASSLEIGANTEAFF
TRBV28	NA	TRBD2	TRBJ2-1	TGTGCCAGCACGTCGCGGCGGCTCCTAGCGGTAGAGCAGTTCTTC	CASTSRRLLAVEQFF
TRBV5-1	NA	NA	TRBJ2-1	TGCGCCAGCAGAGGGGACGAGACATACAATGAGCAGTTCTTC	CASRGDETYNEQFF
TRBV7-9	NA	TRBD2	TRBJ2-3	TGTGCCAGCAGCTCGGAAGGACTAGCGGGAGATACGCAGTATTTT	CASSSEGLAGDTQYF
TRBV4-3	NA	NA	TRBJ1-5	TGCGCCAGCAGCCAAGATGCTGGGAGCAATCAGCCCCAGCATTTT	CASSQDAGSNQPQHF
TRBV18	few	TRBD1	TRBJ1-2	TGTGCCAGCTCACCACCCAATTACCGGGACAGGGACATCGGCTACACCTTC	CASSPPNYRDRDIGYTF